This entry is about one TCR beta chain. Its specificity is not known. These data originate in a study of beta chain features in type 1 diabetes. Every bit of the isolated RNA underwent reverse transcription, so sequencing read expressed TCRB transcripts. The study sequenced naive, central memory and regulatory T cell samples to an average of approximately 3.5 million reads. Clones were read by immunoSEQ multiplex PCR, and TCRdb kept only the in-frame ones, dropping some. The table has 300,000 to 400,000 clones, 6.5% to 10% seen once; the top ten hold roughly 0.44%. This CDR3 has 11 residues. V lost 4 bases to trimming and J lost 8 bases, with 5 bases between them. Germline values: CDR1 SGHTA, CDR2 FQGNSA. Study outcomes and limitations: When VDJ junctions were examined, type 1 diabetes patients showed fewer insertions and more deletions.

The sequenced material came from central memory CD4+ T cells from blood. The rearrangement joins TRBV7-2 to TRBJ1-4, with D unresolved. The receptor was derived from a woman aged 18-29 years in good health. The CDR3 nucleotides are TGTGCCAGCAGCTCCAGGGAAAAACTGTTTTTT. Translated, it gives CASSSREKLFF.